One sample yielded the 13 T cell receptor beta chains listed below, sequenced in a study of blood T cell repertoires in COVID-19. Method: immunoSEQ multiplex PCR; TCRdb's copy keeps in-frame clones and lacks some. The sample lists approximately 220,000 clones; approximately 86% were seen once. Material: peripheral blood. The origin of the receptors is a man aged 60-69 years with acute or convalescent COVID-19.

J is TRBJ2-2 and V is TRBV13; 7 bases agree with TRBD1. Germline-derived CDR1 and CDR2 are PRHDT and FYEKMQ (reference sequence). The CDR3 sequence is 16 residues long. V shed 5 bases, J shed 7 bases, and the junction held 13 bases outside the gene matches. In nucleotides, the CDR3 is TGTGCCAGCAGCAAAGGGACAGCCGGCGGTCTCGGGGAGCTGTTTTTT. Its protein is CASSKGTAGGLGELFF.

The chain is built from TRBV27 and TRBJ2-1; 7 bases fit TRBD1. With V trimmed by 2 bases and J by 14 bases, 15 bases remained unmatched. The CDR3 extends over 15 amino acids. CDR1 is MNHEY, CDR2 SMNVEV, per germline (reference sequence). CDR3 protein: CASSLAPFSGQSKFF. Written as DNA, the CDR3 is TGTGCCAGCAGTTTAGCCCCTTTCTCGGGACAGAGCAAGTTCTTC.

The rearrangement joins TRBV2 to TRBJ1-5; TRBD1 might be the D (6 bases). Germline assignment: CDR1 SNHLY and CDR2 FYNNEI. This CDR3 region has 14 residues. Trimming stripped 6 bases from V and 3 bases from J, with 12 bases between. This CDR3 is CASRPGQNNQPQHF. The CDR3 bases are TGTGCCAGCAGACCCGGACAGAACAATCAGCCCCAGCATTTT.

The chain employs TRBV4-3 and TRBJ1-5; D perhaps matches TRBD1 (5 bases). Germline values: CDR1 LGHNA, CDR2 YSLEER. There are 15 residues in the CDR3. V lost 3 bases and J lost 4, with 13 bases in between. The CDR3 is CASSQTASRNQPQHF. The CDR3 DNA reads TGCGCCAGCAGCCAGACAGCGTCCCGTAATCAGCCCCAGCATTTT.

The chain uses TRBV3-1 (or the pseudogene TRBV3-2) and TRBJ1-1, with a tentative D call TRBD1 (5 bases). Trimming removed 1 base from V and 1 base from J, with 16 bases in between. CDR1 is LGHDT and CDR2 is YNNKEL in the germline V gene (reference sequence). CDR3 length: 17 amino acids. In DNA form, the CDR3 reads TGTGCCAGCAGCCAAGCCCCCTCGGGGGTTGAGAACACTGAAGCTTTCTTT. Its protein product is CASSQAPSGVENTEAFF.

CDR3 nucleotide sequence: TGTGCCAGCTCACTACAGGGGTCTAATTCACCCCTCCACTTT. As protein: CASSLQGSNSPLHF. The chain joins TRBV18 to TRBJ1-6; 7 bases are a match to TRBD1. This CDR3 contains 14 residues. V gave up 4 bases and J gave up 6 bases; unmatched junction bases: 3. The V gene's germline CDR1 is KGHSH and CDR2 LQKENI. Complete variable domain (other parts from reference TRBV18 and TRBJ1-6): NAGVMQNPRHLVRRRGQEARLRCSPMKGHSHVYWYRQLPEEGLKFMVYLQKENIIDESGMPKERFSAEFPKEGPSILRIQQVVRGDSAAYFCASSLQGSNSPLHFGNGTRLTVT.

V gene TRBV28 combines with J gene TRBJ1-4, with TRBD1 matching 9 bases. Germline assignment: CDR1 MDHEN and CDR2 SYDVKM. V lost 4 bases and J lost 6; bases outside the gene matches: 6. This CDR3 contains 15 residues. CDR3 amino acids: CASSYPGQGDEKLFF. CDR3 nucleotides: TGTGCCAGCAGTTACCCGGGACAGGGTGATGAAAAACTGTTTTTT.

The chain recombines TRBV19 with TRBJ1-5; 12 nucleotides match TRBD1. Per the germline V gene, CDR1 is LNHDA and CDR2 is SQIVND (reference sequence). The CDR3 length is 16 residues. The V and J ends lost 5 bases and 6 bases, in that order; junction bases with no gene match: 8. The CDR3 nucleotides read TGTGCCAGTAGTGCGCCGGGACAGGGGGCTGGTCAGCCCCAGCATTTT. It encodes CASSAPGQGAGQPQHF.

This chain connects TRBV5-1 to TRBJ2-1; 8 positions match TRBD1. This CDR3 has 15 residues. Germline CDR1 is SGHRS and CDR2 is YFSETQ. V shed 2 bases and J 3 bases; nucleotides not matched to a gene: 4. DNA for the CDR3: TGCGCCAGCAGCTTTAGGACAGGGATCTACAATGAGCAGTTCTTC. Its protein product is CASSFRTGIYNEQFF.

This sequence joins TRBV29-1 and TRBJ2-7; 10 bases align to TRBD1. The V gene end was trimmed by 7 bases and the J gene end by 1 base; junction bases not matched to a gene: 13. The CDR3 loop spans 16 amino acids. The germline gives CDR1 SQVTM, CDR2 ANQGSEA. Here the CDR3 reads CSGGNRQGAGSYEQYF. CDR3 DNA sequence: TGCAGCGGGGGAAACAGACAGGGGGCCGGATCCTACGAGCAGTACTTC.

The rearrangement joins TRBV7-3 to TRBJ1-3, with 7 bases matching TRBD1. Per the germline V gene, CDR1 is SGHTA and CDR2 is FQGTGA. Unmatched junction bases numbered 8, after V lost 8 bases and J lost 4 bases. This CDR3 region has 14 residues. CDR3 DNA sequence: TGTGCCAGCTTCACAGGGGCTGGGGGAAACACCATATATTTT. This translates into CASFTGAGGNTIYF.

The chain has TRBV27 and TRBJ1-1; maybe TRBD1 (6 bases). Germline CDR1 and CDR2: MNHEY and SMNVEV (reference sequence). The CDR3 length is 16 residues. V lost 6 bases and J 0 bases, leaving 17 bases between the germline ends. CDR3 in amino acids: CASRKIQGPLNTEAFF. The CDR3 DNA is TGTGCCAGCAGAAAAATACAGGGCCCCTTGAACACTGAAGCTTTCTTT.

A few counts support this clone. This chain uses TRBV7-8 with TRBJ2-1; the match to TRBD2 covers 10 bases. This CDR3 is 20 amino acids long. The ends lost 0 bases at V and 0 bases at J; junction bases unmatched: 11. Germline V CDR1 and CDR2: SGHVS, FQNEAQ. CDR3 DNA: TGTGCCAGCAGCTTAGCCCTGCTAGCGGGGGCTAGGGGCTCCTACAATGAGCAGTTCTTC. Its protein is CASSLALLAGARGSYNEQFF.